The source of this TCR beta chain is a study of CD8 T cells in Susac syndrome. Study overall: At the time their blood was drawn, patients with Susac syndrome were either therapy-naive, on corticosteroids (with some of them also receiving intravenous immunoglobulin), or on intravenous immunoglobulin alone. Notes on the study in general: Susac-specific public clones in total CD8+ repertoires numbered sixteen; in CD8+ TEMRA repertoires, they numbered a few.

Details on this clonotype: The antigen is not known.

RNA in amounts of about 0.5 to 1 ug was reverse transcribed with random hexamers. Coverage of TCR beta CDR3 amplification by immunoSEQ multiplex PCR extended to 54 Vbeta and 13 Jbeta. MiXCR was run by TCRdb on the immunoSEQ multiplex PCR reads, yielding one entry per CDR3 protein. The table shows 100,000 to 150,000 distinct CDR3 sequences, with around 94% occurring only once. TCR beta sequencing covered blood CD8+ and CD4+ T cells. The CDR3 sequence is 13 residues long. V was pared by 5 bases and J by 0 bases, with 7 bases between. Germline V gene sequence: CDR1 MNHEY, CDR2 SMNVEV (reference sequence).

The chain carries TRBV27 and TRBJ1-2, with D perhaps matching TRBD1 (5 bases). The sequenced sample was CD8+ T cells from PBMCs. The receptor was derived from a human donor with Susac syndrome. The CDR3 sequence: CASSATANYGYTF. CDR3 sequence (DNA): TGTGCCAGCAGTGCGACAGCTAACTATGGCTACACCTTC.